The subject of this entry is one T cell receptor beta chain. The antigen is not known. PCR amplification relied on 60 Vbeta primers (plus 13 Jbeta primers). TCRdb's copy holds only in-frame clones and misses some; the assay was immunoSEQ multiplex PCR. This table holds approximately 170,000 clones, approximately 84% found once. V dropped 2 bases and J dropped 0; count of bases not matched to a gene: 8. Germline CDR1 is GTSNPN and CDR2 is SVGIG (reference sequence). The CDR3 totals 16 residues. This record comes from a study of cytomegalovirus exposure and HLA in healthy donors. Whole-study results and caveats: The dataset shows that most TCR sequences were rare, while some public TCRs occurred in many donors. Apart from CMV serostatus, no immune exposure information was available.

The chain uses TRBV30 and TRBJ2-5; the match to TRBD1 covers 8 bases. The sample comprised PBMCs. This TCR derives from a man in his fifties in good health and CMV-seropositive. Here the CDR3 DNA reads TGTGCCTGGAGTCCCCCCAGGACAGGGTACCAAGAGACCCAGTACTTC. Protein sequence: CAWSPPRTGYQETQYF.